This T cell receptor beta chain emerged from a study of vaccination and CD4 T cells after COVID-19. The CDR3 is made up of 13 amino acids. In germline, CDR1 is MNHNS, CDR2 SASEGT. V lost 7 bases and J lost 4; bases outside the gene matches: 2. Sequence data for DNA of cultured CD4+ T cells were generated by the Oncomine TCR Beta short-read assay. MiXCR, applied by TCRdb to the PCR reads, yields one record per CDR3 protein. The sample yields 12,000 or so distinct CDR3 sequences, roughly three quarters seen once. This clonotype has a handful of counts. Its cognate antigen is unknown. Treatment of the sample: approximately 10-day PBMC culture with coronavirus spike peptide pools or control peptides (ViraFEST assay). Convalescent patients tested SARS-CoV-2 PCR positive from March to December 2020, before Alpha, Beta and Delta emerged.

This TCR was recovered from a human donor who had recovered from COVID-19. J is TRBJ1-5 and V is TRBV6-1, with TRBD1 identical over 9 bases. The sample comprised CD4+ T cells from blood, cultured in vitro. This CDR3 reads CASTTGGNQPQHF. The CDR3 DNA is TGTGCCAGCACGACAGGGGGGAATCAGCCCCAGCATTTT.